These 9 T cell receptor beta chains originate from one sample sequenced in a study of T-cell memory formation after mild COVID-19 (dated by TCRdb to the early 2020s). The method was 5' RACE. Sequencing was performed on an Illumina NovaSeq 6000. In-frame beta chains were kept once TCRdb had trimmed the public reads at Q25 with fastp and called clones with MiXCR. CDR3 protein duplicates are merged, each entry listing the most common genes and DNA. In this sample the table shows 350,000 or so distinct CDR3 sequences, under 25% of which occur a single time. Clones ranked in the top ten supply around 13% of the sample. The sequencing input was PBMCs or a T cell subset sorted from them (not recorded which). Receptors were obtained from an adult woman who had mild COVID-19 (a few samples of this study predate the infection). The sample titles of this study are shuffled in the database, so cell type and time point are left out; the donor was told from shared clones.

The V gene is TRBV5-1, the J gene TRBJ1-3; D possibly corresponds to TRBD1 (5 bases). V was shortened by 4 bases and J by 4 bases, with 24 bases between the two germline ends. Germline lookup yields CDR1 SGHRS and CDR2 YFSETQ. CDR3 length equals 18 residues. The CDR3 DNA reads TGCGCCAGCAGCCTAGGGACTAGGATGAATGCTCTAGGAAACACCATATATTTT. It specifies CASSLGTRMNALGNTIYF.

The chain has TRBV2 and TRBJ1-4, with 8 bases fitting TRBD1. Germline V gene sequence: CDR1 SNHLY, CDR2 FYNNEI. The CDR3 extends over 15 amino acids. The junction had 8 bases not matched to a gene; V was cut back by 6 bases and J by 5 bases. The CDR3 protein is CASSGGTGNNEKLFF. The CDR3 DNA reads as TGTGCCAGCAGCGGAGGGACAGGAAACAATGAAAAACTGTTTTTT.

This clonotype occurred a few times. The chain joins TRBV6-5 to TRBJ2-3; 8 bases match TRBD1. The J segment lost 3 bases and the V segment lost 4 bases, leaving 6 bases of the junction unmatched. In germline, CDR1 is MNHEY, CDR2 SVGAGI. This CDR3 has 15 amino acids. The DNA of the CDR3 is TGTGCCAGCAGTTTACAGGGGGTTGATACAGATACGCAGTATTTT. Protein product: CASSLQGVDTDTQYF.

This clonotype has more than one count but fewer than ten. J is TRBJ1-5 and V is TRBV6-2 or TRBV6-3; D not resolved. In germline, CDR1 is MNHEY, CDR2 SVGEGT. The CDR3 is made up of 15 amino acids. With 6 bases removed from V and 3 bases from J, the gap between germline ends came to 15 bases. CDR3 sequence reads: CASSVPLRLNQPQHF. The CDR3 region has the DNA TGTGCCAGCAGCGTCCCGCTCAGGCTCAATCAGCCCCAGCATTTT.

The chain links TRBV4-1 to TRBJ1-2, with unresolved D. Trimming cost V 4 bases and J 3 bases, with 18 bases left between them. This CDR3 has 16 amino acids. Per germline, CDR1 MGHRA and CDR2 YSYEKL. The CDR3 is CASSLWEAVRDYGYTF. DNA for the CDR3: TGCGCCAGCAGCCTATGGGAGGCAGTACGCGACTATGGCTACACCTTC.

This clonotype was observed a handful of times. This chain uses TRBV20-1 with TRBJ2-7; D unresolved. The germline V gene has CDR1 DFQATT and CDR2 SNEGSKA (reference sequence). This CDR3 has 12 residues. Trimming took 1 base from V and 1 from J, leaving 5 bases between them. The CDR3 sequence: CSARAQSYEQYF. As DNA, the CDR3 is TGCAGTGCTAGAGCTCAATCCTACGAGCAGTACTTC.

This chain joins TRBV11-2 and TRBJ1-2; tentatively, D is TRBD1 (6 bases). The CDR3 runs to 19 residues. V dropped 5 bases and J dropped 4 bases, with 29 bases sitting between them. Per germline, CDR1 SGHAT and CDR2 FQNNGV. CDR3 bases: TGTGCCAGCAGCCACCGCCCGCCCCTACAGGGAGCAAACCCCTATGGCTACACCTTC. Translated: CASSHRPPLQGANPYGYTF.

This clonotype was counted at least ten times. V gene TRBV6-5 combines with J gene TRBJ1-1; D perhaps matches TRBD1 (6 bases). CDR1 is MNHEY, CDR2 SVGAGI, per germline. Trimming removed 6 bases from V and 1 base from J, with 12 bases in between. The CDR3 consists of 14 residues. In nucleotides, the CDR3 is TGTGCCAGCAGCCCAAAGGGGGGGAACACTGAAGCTTTCTTT. Its translation: CASSPKGGNTEAFF.

The rearrangement joins TRBV6-5 to TRBJ1-4, with D unclear. V lost 6 bases and J 8 bases, leaving 13 bases between the germline ends. The CDR3 is 13 amino acids. Looked up from germline, CDR1 is MNHEY and CDR2 is SVGAGI. CDR3 sequence (DNA): TGTGCCAGCAGGTCAGGAGTTACGGAAAAACTGTTTTTT. Its translation: CASRSGVTEKLFF.